This TCR beta chain was identified in a study of control samples from healthy donors and cancer patients. The protocol was immunoSEQ multiplex PCR, while the TCRdb copy is restricted to in-frame clones and leaves out a portion. The sample lists 90,000 or so clones, around four fifths occurring once. CDR1 is DFQATT, CDR2 SNEGSKA, per germline (reference sequence). With 3 bases removed from V and 3 bases from J, the gap between germline ends came to 24 bases. CDR3 length equals 18 residues. The V gene is TRBV20-1, the J gene TRBJ2-1; D is perhaps TRBD2 (7 bases). The sequence derives from a man between 25 and 39 years old in good health. Sequencing input: blood. CDR3 bases: TGCAGTGCTAGTAGCGGTCTTTTGGCGGGGGCGAGCTACAATGAGCAGTTCTTC. It codes for CSASSGLLAGASYNEQFF.